The clone carrying this T cell receptor beta chain was seen only a few times. Antigen unknown. Before the COVID-19 pandemic, during about 2011-2019, CD4+ T cells were taken from unexposed donors. After about ten days of culture, CD4+ T cells were isolated. Cultures held roughly 2 million PBMCs per well with approximately 9.8 IU/ml IL-2. The data are from a study of CD4 T cells in relation to SARS-CoV-2 and coronaviruses. About the study: ViraFEST: roughly 10-day antigen culture of PBMCs, then TCR beta CDR3 sequencing. Study conclusions and caveats: SARS-CoV-2-driven expansion was significantly weaker in crossreactive than monoreactive clones. Samples before the pandemic and after infection were not matched within any donor.

Repertoires were generated with immunoSEQ multiplex PCR, while TCRdb's copy carries only in-frame clones and drops some. This table holds tens of thousands of clones, approximately 82% found once. The CDR3 length is 12 residues. V was trimmed by 3 bases and J by 1 base, leaving 7 bases between them. Germline CDR1 reads GTSNPN; CDR2 reads SVGIG (reference sequence). This sequence joins TRBV30 and TRBJ2-7; possible D gene TRBD1, 5 bases. Sequencing used CD4+ T cells from PBMCs, cultured in vitro. The receptor was derived from a human donor in good health. CDR3 sequence reads: CAWSRQSYEQYF. The CDR3 DNA reads as TGTGCCTGGAGCCGACAGTCCTACGAGCAGTACTTC.